The rows below give T cell receptor beta chains drawn from one sample of a study of T cell responses to AZD1222 COVID-19 vaccine. Profiled with immunoSEQ multiplex PCR; TCRdb holds only in-frame clones, not every one. The sample includes some 100,000 clones, over 80% of them seen just once. The sequencing used peripheral blood, collected on day 0 of AZD1222 vaccination. The receptors stem from an adult in good health. The CDR3 runs from the conserved cysteine through the conserved F or W. The order of the fields is D gene, V gene, J gene, clone size, CDR3 DNA, CDR3 protein. D genes are given only for firm matches. Clone sizes are given selectively: once, few, many, or a class where the clone is expanded.

.,TRBV19,TRBJ1-1,.,TGTGCCAGTAGTCCAGACGTCCTGAACACTGAAGCTTTCTTT,CASSPDVLNTEAFF
.,TRBV30,TRBJ1-2,.,TGTGCTACGGAGGGGCCAGGGAAGGGTTCCTACACCTTC,CATEGPGKGSYTF
TRBD2,TRBV5-1,TRBJ2-1,.,TGCGCCAGCAGCTTGGATTCTAGCGGGGTAGGCAATGAGCAGTTCTTC,CASSLDSSGVGNEQFF
.,TRBV28,TRBJ2-7,.,TGTGCCAGCAGTTCATCGACAGCTCTCCCTTTATACGAGCAGTACTTC,CASSSSTALPLYEQYF
.,TRBV3-1/TRBV3-2,TRBJ2-7,.,TGTGCCAGCAGCCAAGCCTTTTTACGGGAGCAGTACTTC,CASSQAFLREQYF
TRBD1,TRBV3-1/TRBV3-2,TRBJ1-2,.,TGTGCCAGCAGCTTAGGGACAGGGGCATTGGGCTACACCTTC,CASSLGTGALGYTF
.,TRBV9,TRBJ2-7,.,TGTGCCAGCAGCGTAGAGGTCGGGGCGGTCTACGAGCAGTACTTC,CASSVEVGAVYEQYF
TRBD1,TRBV7-6,TRBJ1-4,.,TGTGCCAGCAGCTCGTCGACAGGGGGGGCGGAAAAACTGTTTTTT,CASSSSTGGAEKLFF
.,TRBV6-6,TRBJ1-5,.,TGTGCCAGCAGACGGGAGCAGCCCCAGCATTTT,CASRREQPQHF
.,TRBV14,TRBJ2-7,.,TGTGCCAGCAGCCTAAGGTCGTCAGGGGTCCACGAGCAGTACTTC,CASSLRSSGVHEQYF
TRBD1,TRBV2,TRBJ1-2,.,TGTGCCAGCAGTGAACAATGGGGACAGGGAAACTATGGCTACACCTTC,CASSEQWGQGNYGYTF
.,TRBV10-1,TRBJ2-2,.,TGCGCCAGCAGTGAGTCATTTGCCGGGGAGCTGTTTTTT,CASSESFAGELFF
.,TRBV21-1,TRBJ1-2,.,TGTGCCAGCAGAAGCGGGTCCTATGGCTACACCTTC,CASRSGSYGYTF
.,TRBV29-1,TRBJ1-3,.,TGCAGCGTTGATAAGGGAAACACCATATATTTT,CSVDKGNTIYF
.,TRBV7-9,TRBJ2-7,.,TGTGCCAGCAGCTTACCGGGGGATCCCTACGAGCAGTACTTC,CASSLPGDPYEQYF
.,TRBV19,TRBJ2-7,once,TGTGCCAGCCCGATAGAGAGCGGTGCCTACGAGCAGTACTTC,CASPIESGAYEQYF
.,TRBV24-1,TRBJ1-4,.,TGTGCCACCAGTGAGGCCGGGACAGAAAAACTGTTTTTT,CATSEAGTEKLFF
TRBD1,TRBV23-1,TRBJ1-1,.,TGCGCCAGCAGTCAATCAGGGGTTGACAGGGTCGGGACTGAAGCTTTCTTT,CASSQSGVDRVGTEAFF
TRBD1,TRBV27,TRBJ1-5,once,TGTGCCAGCAGCGGACAGGGCAATCAGCCCCAGCATTTT,CASSGQGNQPQHF
.,TRBV7-6,TRBJ1-4,.,TGTGCCAGCAGCCGGTTCGCCCAAGGGTACACTAATGAAAAACTGTTTTTT,CASSRFAQGYTNEKLFF
.,TRBV28,TRBJ1-2,.,TGTGCCAGCAGTTTAGGAGGTCTATTGCGGGGCTATGGCTACACCTTC,CASSLGGLLRGYGYTF
.,TRBV7-2,TRBJ2-7,.,TGTGCCAGCAGCTTGAGCTCCTACGAGCAGTACTTC,CASSLSSYEQYF
.,TRBV7-7,TRBJ1-2,few,TGTGCTAGCAGCTTACAGGACACCCGACAGACTAACTATGGCTACACCTTC,CASSLQDTRQTNYGYTF
TRBD1,TRBV7-3,TRBJ1-1,.,TGTGCCAGCAGCTCGACAGGGGGCGTTACTGAAGCTTTCTTT,CASSSTGGVTEAFF
TRBD2,TRBV5-1,TRBJ2-1,.,TGCGCCAGCAGACCCACGGGACTAGCGGGGGGGCCTCTCTTCTTC,CASRPTGLAGGPLFF
.,TRBV7-8,TRBJ2-1,.,TGTGCCAGCAGCCTTCACTACTACAATGAGCAGTTCTTC,CASSLHYYNEQFF
.,TRBV6-1,TRBJ1-5,many,TGTGCCAGCAGTGAGGTAGGCAGTTATAGCAATCAGCCCCAGCATTTT,CASSEVGSYSNQPQHF
.,TRBV7-8,TRBJ2-7,.,TGTGCCAGCAGCTTAGAAGGTCAGACTACCTACGAGCAGTACTTC,CASSLEGQTTYEQYF
.,TRBV5-5,TRBJ2-7,.,TGTGCCAGCAGTACGGGGACTCTTCGGTACGAGCAGTACTTC,CASSTGTLRYEQYF
.,TRBV6-5,TRBJ2-7,.,TGTGCCAGCAGTTATGGGGGGGCACCCTACGAGCAGTACTTC,CASSYGGAPYEQYF
.,TRBV12-3/TRBV12-4,TRBJ1-1,.,TGTGCCAGCAGTTGGGGGAACACTGAAGCTTTCTTT,CASSWGNTEAFF
.,TRBV7-2,TRBJ1-4,.,TGTGCCAGCAGCTCAAGACACAATGAAAAACTGTTTTTT,CASSSRHNEKLFF